This T cell receptor (beta chain) derives from a study of cytomegalovirus exposure and HLA in healthy donors. Study results and limitations: In a later analysis, V- and J-gene trimming of beta chains associated with a DCLRE1C missense variant, replicated independently.

Researchers ran the PCR with 60 Vbeta and 13 Jbeta primers. Libraries were prepared by immunoSEQ multiplex PCR; TCRdb keeps only in-frame clonotypes and omits some of them. The sample holds under 150,000 clones; over 70% are singletons and the top ten take around 8.5%. Germline loops: CDR1 MNHNY, CDR2 SVGAGI (reference sequence). This CDR3 spans 11 amino acids. The V end lost 4 bases, the J end lost 8 bases, and 6 bases lay between the germline ends. Remarks on this clone: Its antigen is currently unknown.

This chain uses TRBV6-6 with TRBJ2-1; D is unresolved. The TCR comes from a woman aged 50 to 60 in good health and CMV-seropositive. Source material: PBMCs. This CDR3 is CASSSTDEQFF. CDR3 coding DNA: TGTGCCAGCAGTTCCACGGATGAGCAGTTCTTC.